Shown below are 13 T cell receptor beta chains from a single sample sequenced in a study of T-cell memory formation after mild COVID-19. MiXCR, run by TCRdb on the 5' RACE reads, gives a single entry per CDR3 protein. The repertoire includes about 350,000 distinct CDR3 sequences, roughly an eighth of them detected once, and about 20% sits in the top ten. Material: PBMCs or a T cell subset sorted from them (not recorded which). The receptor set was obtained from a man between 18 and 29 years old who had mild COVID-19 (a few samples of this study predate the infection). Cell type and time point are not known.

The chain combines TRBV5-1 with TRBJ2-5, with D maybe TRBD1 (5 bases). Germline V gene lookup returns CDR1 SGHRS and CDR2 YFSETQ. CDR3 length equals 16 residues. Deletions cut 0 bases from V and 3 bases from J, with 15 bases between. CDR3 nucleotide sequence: TGCGCCAGCAGCTTGGGACAGTCCACGGAGAAAGAGACCCAGTACTTC. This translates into CASSLGQSTEKETQYF.

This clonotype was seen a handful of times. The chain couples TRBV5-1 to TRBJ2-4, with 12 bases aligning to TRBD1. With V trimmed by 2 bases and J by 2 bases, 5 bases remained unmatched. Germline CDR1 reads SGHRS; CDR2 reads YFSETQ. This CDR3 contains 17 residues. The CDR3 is CASSFWDRGRSKNIQYF. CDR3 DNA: TGCGCCAGCAGCTTTTGGGACAGGGGGCGATCCAAAAACATTCAGTACTTC.

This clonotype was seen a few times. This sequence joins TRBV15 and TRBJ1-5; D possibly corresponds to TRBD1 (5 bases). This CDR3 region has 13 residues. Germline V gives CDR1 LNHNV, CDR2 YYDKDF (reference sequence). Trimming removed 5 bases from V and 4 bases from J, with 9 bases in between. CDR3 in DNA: TGTGCCACCAGCCCGGCAGGGAATCAGCCCCAGCATTTT. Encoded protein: CATSPAGNQPQHF. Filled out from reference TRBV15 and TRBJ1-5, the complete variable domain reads DAMVIQNPRYQVTQFGKPVTLSCSQTLNHNVMYWYQQKSSQAPKLLFHYYDKDFNNEADTPDNFQSRRPNTSFCFLDIRSPGLGDTAMYLCATSPAGNQPQHFGDGTRLSIL.

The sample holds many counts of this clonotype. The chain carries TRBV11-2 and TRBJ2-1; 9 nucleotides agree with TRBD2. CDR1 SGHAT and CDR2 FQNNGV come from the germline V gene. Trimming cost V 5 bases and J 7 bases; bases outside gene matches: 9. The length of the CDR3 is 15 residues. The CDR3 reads CASSGGGAFYNEQFF. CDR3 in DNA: TGTGCCAGCAGCGGCGGGGGGGCATTTTATAATGAGCAGTTCTTC.

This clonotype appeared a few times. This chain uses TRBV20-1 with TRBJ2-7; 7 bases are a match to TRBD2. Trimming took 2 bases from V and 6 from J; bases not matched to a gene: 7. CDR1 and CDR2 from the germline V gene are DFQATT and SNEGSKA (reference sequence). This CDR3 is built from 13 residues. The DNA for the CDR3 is TGCAGTGCTAGAAGGGTTAGCGGGTCCGAGCAGTACGTC. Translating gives CSARRVSGSEQYV.

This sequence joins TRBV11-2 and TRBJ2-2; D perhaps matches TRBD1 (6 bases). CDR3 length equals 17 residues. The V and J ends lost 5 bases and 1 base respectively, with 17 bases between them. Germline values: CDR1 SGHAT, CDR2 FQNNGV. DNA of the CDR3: TGTGCCAGCAGCCCTAGGGATTGGGGACAGAACACCGGGGAGCTGTTTTTT. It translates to CASSPRDWGQNTGELFF.

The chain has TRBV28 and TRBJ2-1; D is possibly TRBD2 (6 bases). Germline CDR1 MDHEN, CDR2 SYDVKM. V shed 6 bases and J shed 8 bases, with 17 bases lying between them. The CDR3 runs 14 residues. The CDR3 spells CASSHRTIFDEQFF. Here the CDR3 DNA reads TGTGCCAGCAGCCACCGGACTATCTTCGATGAGCAGTTCTTC.

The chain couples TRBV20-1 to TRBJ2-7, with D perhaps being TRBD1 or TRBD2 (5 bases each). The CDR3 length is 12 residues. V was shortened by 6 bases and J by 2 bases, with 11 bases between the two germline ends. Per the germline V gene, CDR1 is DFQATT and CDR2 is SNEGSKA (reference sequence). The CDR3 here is CSAWDLAYEQYF. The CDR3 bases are TGCAGTGCCTGGGACCTCGCCTACGAGCAGTACTTC.

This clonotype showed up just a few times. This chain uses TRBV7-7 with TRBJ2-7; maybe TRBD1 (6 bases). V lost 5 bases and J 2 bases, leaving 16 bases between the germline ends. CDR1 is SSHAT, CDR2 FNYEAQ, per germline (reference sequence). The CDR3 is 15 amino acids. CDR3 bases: TGTGCCAGCAGCCACGGGGACATACGGACCTACGAGCAGTACTTC. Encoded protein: CASSHGDIRTYEQYF.

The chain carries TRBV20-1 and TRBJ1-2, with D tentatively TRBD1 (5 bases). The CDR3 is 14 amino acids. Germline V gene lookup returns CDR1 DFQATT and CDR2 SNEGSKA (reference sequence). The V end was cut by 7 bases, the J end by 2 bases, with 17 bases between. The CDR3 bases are TGCAGTGTCCCGGTCGGGACGGTGAACTATGGCTACACCTTC. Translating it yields CSVPVGTVNYGYTF.

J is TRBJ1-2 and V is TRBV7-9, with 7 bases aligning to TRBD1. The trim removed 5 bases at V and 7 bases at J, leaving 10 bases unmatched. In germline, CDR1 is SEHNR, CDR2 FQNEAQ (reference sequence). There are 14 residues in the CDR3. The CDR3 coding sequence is TGTGCCAGCAGCGCCCCGGGACAGCCAACTGGCTACACCTTC. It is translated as CASSAPGQPTGYTF.

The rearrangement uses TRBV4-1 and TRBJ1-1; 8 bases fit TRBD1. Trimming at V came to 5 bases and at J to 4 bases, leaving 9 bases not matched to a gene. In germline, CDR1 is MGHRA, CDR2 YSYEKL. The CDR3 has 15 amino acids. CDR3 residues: CASSWTQGASTEAFF. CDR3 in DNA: TGCGCCAGCAGCTGGACGCAGGGGGCAAGCACTGAAGCTTTCTTT.

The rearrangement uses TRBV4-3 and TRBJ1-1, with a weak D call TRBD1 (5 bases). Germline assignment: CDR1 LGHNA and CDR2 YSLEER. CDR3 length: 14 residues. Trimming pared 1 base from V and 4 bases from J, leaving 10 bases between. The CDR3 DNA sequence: TGCGCCAGCAGCCAAGTGGGCGGGGGCACTGAAGCTTTCTTT. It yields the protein CASSQVGGGTEAFF.